The clone carrying this T cell receptor (beta chain) was seen a handful of times. As yet, its antigen is unknown. The CDR3 spans 15 residues. V was pared by 4 bases and J by 4 bases, with 16 bases between. The germline V gene encodes CDR1 MNHEY and CDR2 SVGAGI. The sample comes from a study of CD8 T cells in ankylosing spondylitis. Findings of the study overall: Characteristic, it appeared, of ankylosing spondylitis blood was a TCR beta motif of several highly homologous variants.

TCRdb processed the 5' RACE reads anew with MiXCR; each CDR3 protein has one entry. The sample gives approximately 400,000 distinct CDR3 sequences, more than 15% of which show up once; over 1% is in the top ten. The chain carries TRBV6-5 and TRBJ1-1; D unclear. Specimen: blood, either unsorted or a sorted T cell fraction (not recorded which). The receptor comes from a male donor with ankylosing spondylitis. CDR3 nucleotide sequence: TGTGCCAGCAGTTCCCTGGATTCGGGCGCCACTGAAGCTTTCTTT. The encoded protein is CASSSLDSGATEAFF.